This is a list of T cell receptor beta chains from one sample in a study of blood T cell repertoires in COVID-19. Some clones are missing from TCRdb's copy, which holds only in-frame ones; the method was immunoSEQ multiplex PCR. The sample has roughly 120,000 clones, 70% to 80% seen once. What was sequenced was peripheral blood. The source of these receptors is an elderly woman with acute or convalescent COVID-19. CDR3s include the opening cysteine and the closing phenylalanine or tryptophan. The D gene is left open where the match is weak. Expanded clones get a size class; other rows say once, few or many, or leave the size out.

>TRBJ1-5|-|-|TRBV30
TGTGCCTGGAGTGTACAGGGCCGCGAGCCCCAGCATTTT
CAWSVQGREPQHF
>TRBJ1-5|-|-|TRBV5-1
TGCGCCAGCAGCTTGGTCGGGGGAAATCAGCCCCAGCATTTT
CASSLVGGNQPQHF
>TRBJ2-4|-|-|TRBV19
TGTGCCAGTAGCATTGGGGGGAGTGGGGTTCAGTACTTC
CASSIGGSGVQYF
>TRBJ1-2|-|-|TRBV4-2
TGTGCCAGCAGCCCTGAGGGCGGGTTGGCGGGGCATACTAACTATGGCTACACCTTC
CASSPEGGLAGHTNYGYTF
>TRBJ1-4|-|-|TRBV6-2/TRBV6-3
TGTGCCAGCAGTCGCGTTGGTGAAAAACTGTTTTTT
CASSRVGEKLFF
>TRBJ2-7|TRBD1|-|TRBV5-1
TGCGCCAGCAGTCCACGACAGGGGCCGACCTACGAGCAGTACTTC
CASSPRQGPTYEQYF
>TRBJ1-5|-|once|TRBV7-8
TGTGCCAGCAGCTTTGGACACGTTAATCAGCCCCAGCATTTT
CASSFGHVNQPQHF
>TRBJ2-3|TRBD2|-|TRBV5-1
TGCGCCAGCAGCTACAATAGCGGGACTAGCGGCACAGATACGCAGTATTTT
CASSYNSGTSGTDTQYF
>TRBJ2-3|-|-|TRBV19
TGTGCCAGTAGTAACAGCTGGCCCACAGATACGCAGTATTTT
CASSNSWPTDTQYF
>TRBJ1-6|-|-|TRBV7-2
TGTGCCAGCAGCCCCACCGTAGGGGGAGCGGTCAATTCACCCCTCCACTTT
CASSPTVGGAVNSPLHF
>TRBJ1-4|TRBD1|-|TRBV4-3
TGCGCCAGCAGCCGTAAGGGACAGATTAATGAAAAACTGTTTTTT
CASSRKGQINEKLFF
>TRBJ2-5|TRBD2|-|TRBV27
TGTGCCAGCAGTCGAGGACTAGCGGGAGAGGGAGAGACCCAGTACTTC
CASSRGLAGEGETQYF
>TRBJ1-1|-|-|TRBV7-9
TGTGCCAGCAGCCGCGTCGGGATTAACACTGAAGCTTTCTTT
CASSRVGINTEAFF
>TRBJ2-1|TRBD1|-|TRBV5-1
TGCGCCACAAGTAGGGGGCCAAATGCTGAGCAGTTCTTC
CATSRGPNAEQFF
>TRBJ2-4|TRBD1|-|TRBV5-1
TGCGCCAGCAGCGAGGGACAGGGTAGCCCAAACATTCAGTACTTC
CASSEGQGSPNIQYF
>TRBJ1-2|TRBD1|-|TRBV2
TGTGCCAGCAGTGAAATACAGGGGCCAAAGTCTGACTTC
CASSEIQGPKSDF
>TRBJ2-1|-|few|TRBV7-2
TGTGCCAGCAGCTTAGAACTAGCCGATGAGCAGTTCTTC
CASSLELADEQFF
>TRBJ2-5|-|-|TRBV2
TGTGCCAGCAGCCTTGAGAGCAGGGAGACCCAGTACTTC
CASSLESRETQYF
>TRBJ2-7|-|-|TRBV14
TGTGCCAGCAGCCAAGGTTGGAGCGGAGGGTTCAGCTCCTACGAGCAGTACTTC
CASSQGWSGGFSSYEQYF
>TRBJ2-1|TRBD2|-|TRBV9
TGTGCCAGCAGCCGGGGGACTAGCGGTTACAATGAGCAGTTCTTC
CASSRGTSGYNEQFF
>TRBJ1-2|TRBD1|few|TRBV7-9
TGTGCCAGCAGCTTAGCTGTGGGACAGAATGGCTACACCTTC
CASSLAVGQNGYTF
>TRBJ2-5|-|-|TRBV7-8
TGTGCCAGCAGGAGGGCACCCCAAGAGACCCAGTACTTC
CASRRAPQETQYF
>TRBJ1-2|-|once|TRBV7-2
TGTGCCAGCAGCTTAGATCCCCTGGCACAGACTAACTATGGCTACACCTTC
CASSLDPLAQTNYGYTF
>TRBJ1-1|TRBD1|-|TRBV19
TGTGCCAGTAGGGGGATCCCCCAGGGGGAGACTGAAGCTTTCTTT
CASRGIPQGETEAFF
>TRBJ2-4|-|few|TRBV12-3/TRBV12-4
TGTGCCAGCAGTTTACGCGGGGGACATAACCAGTACTTC
CASSLRGGHNQYF
>TRBJ1-1|-|-|TRBV2
TGTGCTTGGGGAGGGGGGTACACTGAAGCTTTCTTT
CAWGGGYTEAFF
>TRBJ2-5|-|once|TRBV19
TGTGCCAGTAGCATTCAGGGGCAACAAGAGACCCAGTACTTC
CASSIQGQQETQYF
>TRBJ1-1|-|-|TRBV30
TGTGCCTGCCGGAGGGCAGCTGAAGCTTTCTTT
CACRRAAEAFF
>TRBJ1-6|-|few|TRBV14
TGTGCCAGCAGCCTTAGGACACATAATTCACCCCTCCACTTT
CASSLRTHNSPLHF
>TRBJ2-2|TRBD2|-|TRBV29-1
TGCAGCGTTCGGACTAGCGGGAGTAGTACCGGGGAGCTGTTTTTT
CSVRTSGSSTGELFF
>TRBJ1-1|-|few|TRBV29-1
TGCAGCGTTTACCAGGGGTTGCAAAACACTGAAGCTTTCTTT
CSVYQGLQNTEAFF
>TRBJ1-1|TRBD1|-|TRBV5-4
TGTGCCAGCAGCCAACAGGGACAGGGACACACTGAAGCTTTCTTT
CASSQQGQGHTEAFF
>TRBJ2-3|-|-|TRBV3-1/TRBV3-2
TGTGCCAGCAGCTACCGGGACTCACCCGCCACAGATACGCAGTATTTT
CASSYRDSPATDTQYF
>TRBJ1-5|-|-|TRBV30
TGTGCCTGGACGAGAGGGGAGGATCAGCCCCAGCATTTT
CAWTRGEDQPQHF
>TRBJ2-2|-|-|TRBV5-1
TGCGCCAGCAGTCTCGAGACAGTCAACACCGGGGAGCTGTTTTTT
CASSLETVNTGELFF
>TRBJ1-1|TRBD1|few|TRBV4-3
TGCGCCAGCAGCCAAGAGGGACAGGGAAAAGCTTTCTTT
CASSQEGQGKAFF
>TRBJ2-5|-|-|TRBV7-8
TGTGCCAGCAGCCGCTCTACGGGAGAGACCCAGTACTTC
CASSRSTGETQYF
>TRBJ2-3|-|few|TRBV6-1
TGTGCCAGCAGTGATGGACAGCCCACAGATACGCAGTATTTT
CASSDGQPTDTQYF
>TRBJ2-7|TRBD1|-|TRBV5-1
TGCGCCAGCAGCTCCGGGACAGTACCCTACGAGCAGTACTTC
CASSSGTVPYEQYF
>TRBJ2-3|-|-|TRBV10-3
TGTGCCATCAGTGACCCTACGGGATACGGAAGTGGGGATACGCAGTATTTT
CAISDPTGYGSGDTQYF
>TRBJ1-2|-|-|TRBV5-6
TGTGCCAGCAGCTTGGCAGGCTCCTATGGCTACACCTTC
CASSLAGSYGYTF
>TRBJ1-2|TRBD1|-|TRBV3-1/TRBV3-2
TGTGCCAGCAGCCTAGGGGGCGGGGACTATGGCTACACCTTC
CASSLGGGDYGYTF
>TRBJ1-1|TRBD1|-|TRBV7-2
TGTGCCAGCAGCTCACGAACAGGGGCTGAAGCTTTCTTT
CASSSRTGAEAFF
>TRBJ2-7|-|-|TRBV6-2/TRBV6-3
TGTGCCAGCAGTTACTCGGCCGAGCAGTACTTC
CASSYSAEQYF
>TRBJ1-3|TRBD1|-|TRBV30
TGTGCCTGGAGTGTACAGGGGGGAAACACCATATATTTT
CAWSVQGGNTIYF
>TRBJ2-7|-|-|TRBV24-1
TGTGCCACCAGTGATTCGGAGACAAAGGGGGAGCAGTACTTC
CATSDSETKGEQYF
>TRBJ1-6|TRBD1|many|TRBV28
TGTGCCAGCAGTTTCTGGGGACAGGGAAGCTCACCCCTCCACTTT
CASSFWGQGSSPLHF
>TRBJ2-2|TRBD2|-|TRBV19
TGTGCCAGTAGTGTGGGACTAGCGGGGAACACCGGGGAGCTGTTTTTT
CASSVGLAGNTGELFF
>TRBJ2-7|TRBD1|-|TRBV20-1
TGCAGTTCAGGGGGCGGGTACGAGCAGTACTTC
CSSGGGYEQYF
>TRBJ2-5|-|-|TRBV7-9
TGTGCCAGCAGCTTCAGCCAAGAGACCCAGTACTTC
CASSFSQETQYF
>TRBJ2-7|TRBD2|-|TRBV28
TGTGCCAGCCGGCCTAGCGGGACCTACGAGCAGTACTTC
CASRPSGTYEQYF
>TRBJ1-5|-|-|TRBV27
TGTGCCAGCAGTCCCCTTCCGGGGTCTAGCAATCAGCCCCAGCATTTT
CASSPLPGSSNQPQHF
>TRBJ1-2|-|-|TRBV4-2
TGTGCCAGCAGCCAAGCCCTTAACTATGGCTACACCTTC
CASSQALNYGYTF
>TRBJ2-3|TRBD2|once|TRBV28
TGTGCCAGCAGTTTGGGCTCGTGGGAGGGCCCCACAGATACGCAGTATTTT
CASSLGSWEGPTDTQYF
>TRBJ1-1|-|few|TRBV6-1
TGTGCCAGCAGTGGAGCCAGAATGAACACTGAAGCTTTCTTT
CASSGARMNTEAFF
>TRBJ2-2|TRBD2|-|TRBV4-1
TGCGCCAGCAGCCAAGCACAAGCGGGAGTGGCCGGGGAGCTGTTTTTT
CASSQAQAGVAGELFF
>TRBJ2-1|TRBD1|-|TRBV7-2
TGTGCCAGCAGCTTTAGGGGAGGACAGGGGTACAATGAGCAGTTCTTC
CASSFRGGQGYNEQFF
>TRBJ1-2|-|few|TRBV2
TGTGCCAGCAGTGTAGGAGCGGGTCGAGCTAACTATGGCTACACCTTC
CASSVGAGRANYGYTF
>TRBJ2-5|-|-|TRBV19
TGTGCCAGTAGTCGCGGGGGCCTAGAGACCCAGTACTTC
CASSRGGLETQYF